The following is a T cell receptor (beta chain) sequence with its context. Its specificity is not known. Germline V gene lookup returns CDR1 MNHEY and CDR2 SMNVEV (reference sequence). The length of the CDR3 is 15 residues. These data come from a study of CXCR3-negative and CXCR3-positive naive CD8 T cells. Findings of the study overall: Naive CXCR3-positive cells had TRB CDR3s more hydrophobic than those of CXCR3-negative naive cells.

Sorts that each held around 300,000 cells were run in triplicate for every CD8+ T cell subset. It was by 5' RACE with UMI labels that the TRB cDNA libraries were prepared. TCRdb reanalyzed the 5' RACE reads and collapses them to one entry per CDR3 protein, without DNA. This table lists tens of thousands of distinct CDR3 sequences. The chain recombines TRBV27 with TRBJ1-2; TCRdb calls TRBD1, which cannot be checked without DNA. The receptor was isolated from a human donor in good health. Some clones in this sample may be carry-over from other donors' samples. The sample comprised naive CXCR3+ CD8+ T cells from blood. As for subset: CD45RO-CCR7+CD27+CD95- naive CD8+ T cells expressing CXCR3 (TNR3+). The CDR3 loop reads CASSLEGQGSYGYTF.